The source of this T cell receptor beta chain is a study of blood T cell repertoires in COVID-19. The CDR3 has 15 residues. V was clipped by 0 bases and J by 1 base; unmatched bases: 1. Germline V lookup: CDR1 SGHNT, CDR2 YYREEE (reference sequence). As originally analysed: Reference gene primer amplification gave estimated nucleated cell counts. Here immunoSEQ multiplex PCR was the method, and the copy in TCRdb shows in-frame clones only, minus some. The DNA gave D and trimming, while V, J and clone size come from that table. The top ten hold about 4.1% of the sample, which has 190,000 or so clones, about 91% seen once.

What was sequenced was peripheral blood. The receptor comes from a woman in her 30s with acute or convalescent COVID-19. This chain uses TRBV5-4 with TRBJ2-4; 7 nucleotides align to TRBD2. The CDR3 loop is CASSLEAGAKNIQYF. As DNA, the CDR3 is TGTGCCAGCAGCTTGGAAGCGGGGGCCAAAAACATTCAGTACTTC.